A single sample is the source of the 32 T cell receptor beta chains below, sequenced in a study of blood T cell repertoires in COVID-19. Method: immunoSEQ multiplex PCR; TCRdb's copy keeps in-frame clones and lacks some. Among some 64,000 clones, around two thirds were seen once, and the ten largest hold around 54%. Sequencing was carried out using PBMCs or T cells enriched from blood (not recorded which). The receptors were sampled from a woman aged 60-75 years who had been exposed to COVID-19.

The rearrangement links TRBV28 to TRBJ1-2; the match to TRBD1 covers 7 bases. Germline CDR1 and CDR2: MDHEN and SYDVKM. CDR3 length: 15 amino acids. The ends lost 6 bases at V and 4 bases at J; junction bases unmatched: 11. In DNA form, the CDR3 reads TGTGCCAGCAGACCAAACAGGGGACGTGGCTATGGCTACACCTTC. Translation gives CASRPNRGRGYGYTF.

The genes are TRBV7-9 and TRBJ1-3, with D possibly being TRBD1 (5 bases). Germline lookup yields CDR1 SEHNR and CDR2 FQNEAQ (reference sequence). The CDR3 extends over 15 amino acids. Trimming cost V 0 bases and J 1 base, with 7 bases left between them. The CDR3: CASSLARQSGNTIYF. CDR3 in DNA: TGTGCCAGCAGCTTAGCAAGACAGTCTGGAAACACCATATATTTT.

The CDR3 nucleotides read TGTGCCAGCAGTGGACGGCGGTTCGACACTGAAGCTTTCTTT. This translates into CASSGRRFDTEAFF. This chain joins TRBV2 and TRBJ1-1; no clear D gene. The germline V gene encodes CDR1 SNHLY and CDR2 FYNNEI. CDR3 size: 14 residues. V lost 4 bases, J lost 3 bases, and 12 bases lay in between.

The J gene is TRBJ2-1, the V gene TRBV3-1 (or the pseudogene TRBV3-2), with 11 positions matching TRBD2. CDR3 length: 17 residues. Trimming cost V 4 bases and J 4 bases; bases outside gene matches: 9. The germline V gene encodes CDR1 LGHDT and CDR2 YNNKEL (reference sequence). The DNA of the CDR3 is TGTGCCAGCAGCCCCCAAATAGCGGGAGGGATATACAATGAGCAGTTCTTC. It is translated as CASSPQIAGGIYNEQFF.

The V gene is TRBV6-1, the J gene TRBJ2-1; 7 bases map to TRBD2. V shed 3 bases, J shed 2 bases, and the junction held 4 bases outside the gene matches. The germline V gene encodes CDR1 MNHNS and CDR2 SASEGT. The CDR3 extends over 15 amino acids. The CDR3 reads CASSDTAGAYNEQFF. The CDR3, as DNA: TGTGCCAGCAGTGATACTGCGGGGGCCTACAATGAGCAGTTCTTC.

The rearrangement joins TRBV10-3 to TRBJ1-2; unclear D gene. V lost 7 bases to trimming and J lost 6 bases, with 15 bases between them. The CDR3 totals 13 residues. CDR1 is ENHRY and CDR2 is SYGVKD in the germline V gene. The CDR3 DNA reads as TGTGCCATCATGGAATCGGGCGGGAATGGCTACACCTTC. Translated, it gives CAIMESGGNGYTF.

The chain has TRBV5-5 and TRBJ2-3, with a possible D match to TRBD2 (5 bases). The CDR3 consists of 14 residues. V lost 7 bases to trimming and J lost 3 bases, with 15 bases between them. Germline CDR1 reads SGHKS; CDR2 reads YYEKEE (reference sequence). This CDR3 is CASGRTGFTDTQYF. As DNA, the CDR3 is TGTGCCAGCGGGCGGACTGGATTTACAGATACGCAGTATTTT. The complete variable domain, with remaining parts taken from reference TRBV5-5 and TRBJ2-3, reads DAGVTQSPTHLIKTRGQQVTLRCSPISGHKSVSWYQQVLGQGPQFIFQYYEKEERGRGNFPDRFSARQFPNYSSELNVNALLLGDSALYLCASGRTGFTDTQYFGPGTRLTVL.

V and J are TRBV27 and TRBJ1-2, with 9 nucleotides matching TRBD1. This CDR3 contains 16 residues. Germline CDR1 and CDR2: MNHEY and SMNVEV (reference sequence). V was pared by 0 bases and J by 8 bases, with 10 bases of the junction left unmatched. CDR3 amino acids: CASSLSPGQGAWGYTF. The CDR3 nucleotides are TGTGCCAGCAGTTTATCCCCGGGACAGGGTGCTTGGGGCTACACCTTC.

The chain joins TRBV9 to TRBJ2-2, with D possibly matching TRBD2 (6 bases). This CDR3 is 17 amino acids long. V was trimmed by 4 bases and J by 2 bases, leaving 18 bases between them. In germline, CDR1 is SGDLS, CDR2 YYNGEE. CDR3 residues: CASSSRGGIGNTGELFF. The CDR3 DNA sequence: TGTGCCAGCAGCTCTAGGGGCGGGATAGGAAACACCGGGGAGCTGTTTTTT.

The rearrangement links TRBV7-2 to TRBJ1-5, with D unresolved. V gave up 0 bases and J gave up 3 bases, with 6 bases separating them. The CDR3 runs to 14 residues. Germline V gives CDR1 SGHTA, CDR2 FQGNSA. CDR3 nucleotides: TGTGCCAGCAGCTTAGCCGCGTCCAATCAGCCCCAGCATTTT. Its translation is CASSLAASNQPQHF. Full variable domain (missing parts from reference TRBV7-2 and TRBJ1-5): GAGVSQSPSNKVTEKGKDVELRCDPISGHTALYWYRQSLGQGLEFLIYFQGNSAPDKSGLPSDRFSAERTGGSVSTLTIQRTQQEDSAVYLCASSLAASNQPQHFGDGTRLSIL.

The chain couples TRBV18 to TRBJ2-2; D is unresolved. The ends were cut back, 1 base at V and 1 base at J, with 4 bases in the middle. The CDR3 extends over 14 amino acids. Germline assignment: CDR1 KGHSH and CDR2 LQKENI. Written as DNA, the CDR3 is TGTGCCAGCTCACCACTCGGGAACACCGGGGAGCTGTTTTTT. As protein: CASSPLGNTGELFF. Full variable domain (rest looked up from reference TRBV18 and TRBJ2-2): NAGVMQNPRHLVRRRGQEARLRCSPMKGHSHVYWYRQLPEEGLKFMVYLQKENIIDESGMPKERFSAEFPKEGPSILRIQQVVRGDSAAYFCASSPLGNTGELFFGEGSRLTVL.

The chain uses TRBV5-6 and TRBJ2-7; TRBD1 aligns across 8 bases. Trimming removed 4 bases from V and 3 bases from J; junction bases left unmatched: 6. The CDR3 extends over 14 amino acids. Germline-derived CDR1 and CDR2 are SGHDT and YYEEEE. CDR3 amino acids: CASSPGQARYEQYF. The CDR3 DNA is TGTGCCAGCAGCCCGGGACAGGCGCGCTACGAGCAGTACTTC.

V gene TRBV5-4 combines with J gene TRBJ1-4; D call uncertain. The ends were cut back, 0 bases at V and 4 bases at J, with 4 bases in the middle. This CDR3 contains 13 residues. Germline V gene lookup returns CDR1 SGHNT and CDR2 YYREEE (reference sequence). The CDR3 nucleotides read TGTGCCAGCAGCTTGGCCGGTAATGAAAAACTGTTTTTT. Translation: CASSLAGNEKLFF. Looking up the rest from reference TRBV5-4 and TRBJ1-4 gives the full variable domain: ETGVTQSPTHLIKTRGQQVTLRCSSQSGHNTVSWYQQALGQGPQFIFQYYREEENGRGNFPPRFSGLQFPNYSSELNVNALELDDSALYLCASSLAGNEKLFFGSGTQLSVL.

The count of this clone is one. The chain links TRBV7-9 to TRBJ1-1, with TRBD1 matching over 11 bases. The CDR3 runs 14 residues. J gave up 4 bases and V 3 bases, and 1 base lay outside the gene matches. Looked up from germline, CDR1 is SEHNR and CDR2 is FQNEAQ (reference sequence). The CDR3, as DNA: TGTGCCAGCAGCTTCGGGACAGGGGGCACTGAAGCTTTCTTT. Residues: CASSFGTGGTEAFF.

This clone was seen a few times. The V call is TRBV11-3, the J call TRBJ2-1; TRBD2 is a possible D gene (6 bases). V was pared by 5 bases and J by 9 bases, with 17 bases between. Per the germline V gene, CDR1 is SGHNT and CDR2 is YENEEA. The CDR3 totals 14 residues. DNA for the CDR3: TGTGCCAGCAGCCCCGGGACGGGGGTGAGTGAGCAGTTCTTC. Encoded protein: CASSPGTGVSEQFF. The full variable domain, its missing parts supplied by reference TRBV11-3 and TRBJ2-1, is EAGVVQSPRYKIIEKKQPVAFWCNPISGHNTLYWYLQNLGQGPELLIRYENEEAVDDSQLPKDRFSAERLKGVDSTLKIQPAELGDSAVYLCASSPGTGVSEQFFGPGTRLTVL.

This clone occurred a few times. The V and J genes are TRBV5-1 and TRBJ1-1; D ambiguous. Trimming cost V 2 bases and J 6 bases, with 8 bases left between them. CDR3 size: 12 residues. Germline V gene data show CDR1 as SGHRS and CDR2 as YFSETQ. CDR3 amino acids: CASSFAGSEAFF. The CDR3 DNA sequence: TGCGCCAGCAGCTTCGCAGGTTCTGAAGCTTTCTTT.

The chain is built from TRBV6-5 and TRBJ1-1, with 7 bases that match TRBD1. Germline CDR1 MNHEY, CDR2 SVGAGI. The CDR3 spans 14 residues. The J segment lost 3 bases and the V segment lost 4 bases, leaving 5 bases of the junction unmatched. In nucleotides, the CDR3 is TGTGCCAGCAGTTTACGACAGGGTCACACTGAAGCTTTCTTT. Translation gives CASSLRQGHTEAFF.

The V gene is TRBV12-3 or TRBV12-4, the J gene TRBJ1-6; the D gene is possibly TRBD1 (5 bases). Deletions cut 6 bases from V and 14 bases from J, with 14 bases between. There are 12 residues in the CDR3. CDR3 coding DNA: TGTGCCAGCAGCGACAGTTTAGGAACCCTCCACTTT. It yields the protein CASSDSLGTLHF.

The rearrangement uses TRBV7-8 and TRBJ1-2; 10 bases agree with TRBD1. Trimming at V came to 5 bases and at J to 3 bases, leaving 6 bases not matched to a gene. CDR3 length: 15 amino acids. Germline V gene lookup returns CDR1 SGHVS and CDR2 FQNEAQ. CDR3 protein: CASSASTGGDYGYTF. The CDR3 bases are TGTGCCAGCAGCGCTTCGACAGGGGGCGACTATGGCTACACCTTC.

The chain uses TRBV28 and TRBJ1-1; D possibly corresponds to TRBD1 (5 bases). CDR3 length: 14 residues. Germline lookup yields CDR1 MDHEN and CDR2 SYDVKM. Trimming pared 6 bases from V and 4 bases from J, leaving 15 bases between. The CDR3 protein is CASRIGVTSTEAFF. The DNA of the CDR3 is TGTGCCAGCAGAATAGGGGTAACAAGCACTGAAGCTTTCTTT.

The V gene is TRBV28, the J gene TRBJ2-5; TRBD1 matches 9 bases. The CDR3 is 14 residues long. In germline, CDR1 is MDHEN, CDR2 SYDVKM. Trimming took 7 bases from V and 5 from J; bases not matched to a gene: 8. In DNA, the CDR3 is TGTGCCAGCAAAAAATACAGGGGGCCGGAGACCCAGTACTTC. It codes for CASKKYRGPETQYF.

This rearrangement joins TRBV20-1 to TRBJ1-4, with 8 bases aligning to TRBD1. The junction had 6 bases not matched to a gene; V was cut back by 5 bases and J by 16 bases. The germline V gene has CDR1 DFQATT and CDR2 SNEGSKA (reference sequence). This CDR3 has 10 residues. CDR3 nucleotides: TGCAGTGCTCCGGACAGGGAGGAGTTTTTT. Translation: CSAPDREEFF.

This clone has a single count. V usage is TRBV3-1 (or the pseudogene TRBV3-2) and J usage is TRBJ2-2, with a possible D match to TRBD2 (6 bases). Germline-derived CDR1 and CDR2 are LGHDT and YNNKEL (reference sequence). V was trimmed by 0 bases and J by 2 bases, leaving 16 bases between them. CDR3 length: 18 amino acids. Written as DNA, the CDR3 is TGTGCCAGCAGCCAAGATTTGGAGACTAGGACCAACACCGGGGAGCTGTTTTTT. Translated, it gives CASSQDLETRTNTGELFF.

The chain combines TRBV19 with TRBJ1-2, with 9 positions matching TRBD1. Germline CDR1 reads LNHDA; CDR2 reads SQIVND (reference sequence). The CDR3 length is 15 residues. Trimming took 6 bases from V and 5 from J; bases not matched to a gene: 10. DNA for the CDR3: TGTGCCAGTAGAAACCCGACAGGGGGGGAATATGGCTACACCTTC. Its translation: CASRNPTGGEYGYTF. The full variable domain, its missing parts supplied by reference TRBV19 and TRBJ1-2, is DGGITQSPKYLFRKEGQNVTLSCEQNLNHDAMYWYRQDPGQGLRLIYYSQIVNDFQKGDIAEGYSVSREKKESFPLTVTSAQKNPTAFYLCASRNPTGGEYGYTFGSGTRLTVV.

The chain uses TRBV18 and TRBJ1-1, with 8 bases aligning to TRBD1. The CDR3 loop spans 14 amino acids. V was clipped by 5 bases and J by 7 bases; unmatched bases: 9. Germline-derived CDR1 and CDR2 are KGHSH and LQKENI. Here the CDR3 reads CASSGSSGGFEAFF. Here the CDR3 DNA reads TGTGCCAGCTCAGGCTCTTCAGGGGGCTTTGAAGCTTTCTTT.

Only a few counts were recorded for this clone. The chain joins TRBV5-4 to TRBJ2-2; 8 bases fit TRBD2. Trimming cost V 0 bases and J 4 bases; bases outside gene matches: 5. The CDR3 covers 16 residues. Germline assignment: CDR1 SGHNT and CDR2 YYREEE (reference sequence). The CDR3 DNA sequence: TGTGCCAGCAGCTTGGGTGCGGGAGGTCCCACCGGGGAGCTGTTTTTT. Translating gives CASSLGAGGPTGELFF.

This chain uses TRBV29-1 with TRBJ1-2, with D uncertain. V was pared by 6 bases and J by 5 bases, with 10 bases between. Germline V lookup: CDR1 SQVTM, CDR2 ANQGSEA. This CDR3 contains 11 residues. The CDR3 loop is CSVHSIYGYTF. CDR3 nucleotide sequence: TGCAGCGTCCATAGTATTTATGGCTACACCTTC.

The chain combines TRBV27 with TRBJ2-5; tentatively, D is TRBD2 (8 bases). The ends were cut back, 5 bases at V and 5 bases at J, with 15 bases in the middle. CDR1 and CDR2 from the germline V gene are MNHEY and SMNVEV (reference sequence). This CDR3 is built from 14 residues. The CDR3 loop is CASSPSGGQETQYF. The CDR3 DNA reads as TGTGCCAGCAGTCCGAGCGGGGGACAGGAGACCCAGTACTTC.

The V call is TRBV19, the J call TRBJ2-4; D is possibly TRBD1 (6 bases). Germline CDR1 LNHDA, CDR2 SQIVND (reference sequence). V was shortened by 5 bases and J by 1 base, with 12 bases between the two germline ends. The CDR3 consists of 15 residues. CDR3 in amino acids: CASSFGQGAKNIQYF. CDR3 DNA: TGTGCCAGTAGTTTCGGGCAGGGGGCCAAAAACATTCAGTACTTC.

This chain connects TRBV30 to TRBJ1-1; a weak D match, TRBD1 (6 bases). The V gene lost 8 bases and the J gene lost 3 bases, with 19 bases spanning the gap. CDR1 is GTSNPN and CDR2 is SVGIG in the germline V gene (reference sequence). The length of the CDR3 is 14 residues. CDR3 coding DNA: TGTGCCGGGGTACAGGGCCCCACGTACACTGAAGCTTTCTTT. Encoded protein: CAGVQGPTYTEAFF. The full variable domain, completed using reference TRBV30 and TRBJ1-1, is SQTIHQWPATLVQPVGSPLSLECTVEGTSNPNLYWYRQAAGRGLQLLFYSVGIGQISSEVPQNLSASRPQDRQFILSSKKLLLSDSGFYLCAGVQGPTYTEAFFGQGTRLTVV.

The chain recombines TRBV5-4 with TRBJ1-6; no reliable D call. The CDR3 spans 15 residues. V was pared by 0 bases and J by 8 bases, with 12 bases between. CDR1 is SGHNT and CDR2 is YYREEE in the germline V gene (reference sequence). CDR3: CASSLGGTAHSPLHF. As DNA, the CDR3 is TGTGCCAGCAGCTTGGGCGGTACGGCCCATTCACCCCTCCACTTT.

The chain uses TRBV11-2 and TRBJ2-2; TRBD1 is a possible D gene (5 bases). The length of the CDR3 is 15 residues. In germline, CDR1 is SGHAT, CDR2 FQNNGV. V was pared by 5 bases and J by 5 bases, with 15 bases between. The CDR3 nucleotides are TGTGCCAGCAGCCGCGCCAGGGTTACTACCGGGGAGCTGTTTTTT. Translated, it gives CASSRARVTTGELFF.